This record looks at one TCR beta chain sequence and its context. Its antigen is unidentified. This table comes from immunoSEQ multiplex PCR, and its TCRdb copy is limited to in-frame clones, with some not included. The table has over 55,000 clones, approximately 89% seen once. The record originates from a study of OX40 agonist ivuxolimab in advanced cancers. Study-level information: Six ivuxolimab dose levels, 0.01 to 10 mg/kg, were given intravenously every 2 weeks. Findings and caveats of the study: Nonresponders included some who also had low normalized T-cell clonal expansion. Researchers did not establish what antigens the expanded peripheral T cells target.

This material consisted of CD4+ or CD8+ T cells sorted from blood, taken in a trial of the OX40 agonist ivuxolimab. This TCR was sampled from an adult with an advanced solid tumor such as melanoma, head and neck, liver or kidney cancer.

The CDR3: CASSQSGRNQPQHF. DNA of the CDR3: TGCGCCAGCAGCCAATCAGGGCGAAATCAGCCCCAGCATTTT. The chain uses TRBV4-1 and TRBJ1-5; possibly TRBD1 for D (5 bases). The CDR3 contains 14 residues. The germline CDR1 and CDR2 sequences are MGHRA and YSYEKL. Deletions cut 2 bases from V and 4 bases from J, with 9 bases between.